The present T cell receptor (beta chain) was sequenced within a study of T cell repertoires in cytomegalovirus infection (dated by TCRdb to 2018 to 2020). About the full investigation: Recently identified HLA-C-restricted CMV epitopes, whose presentation resists viral immunomodulation, were targeted by peptide stimulations together with well-studied HLA-B-restricted epitopes. Donor HLA type was relevant to the analysis, as public TCR beta signatures indicated carriage of CMV infection together with the matching HLA type. The study at large found these results: The ex vivo response was dominated by HLA-C-restricted CMV-specific TCR beta clonotypes, which also provided the single most frequent clonotype in two of eight donors. Cumulative frequency of public TCR beta family members discriminated carriers of CMV infection plus the relevant HLA type in this cohort and an independent roughly 320-donor cohort.

CDR1 SGHTA and CDR2 FQGNSA are derived from the germline V gene. At the junction V is shortened by 5 bases and J by 6 bases, with 13 bases in between. The CDR3 contains 13 residues, cysteine and phenylalanine counted. Of the read, only the CDR3 DNA is kept; its 39 bases are in frame from base 1. TCRdb lists the instrument as Illumina HiSeq 1500. Using fastp trimming at Q25 and MiXCR clonotype assembly, TCRdb reanalyzed the public sequencing data and kept in-frame beta chains. Rows with a matching CDR3 protein are joined into one entry that keeps the most common DNA and genes. The sample yields about 27,000 distinct CDR3 sequences; 15% to 20% were counted once. About four fifths of the sample comes from the top ten. The sample's treatment or condition, from its label and the paper: in vitro stimulation with specific CMV peptide epitopes to enrich CMV-specific T cells. This clonotype has ten or more counts. Its antigen remains undetermined. No much larger clone is present one base from it, and per-base qualities are unavailable.

This specimen was CD8+ T cells from cultured PBMCs, taken from culture after CMV antigen stimulation. The clonotype comes from a human donor in good health (CMV status not recorded). Some clones in this sample may be carry-over from other donors' samples. The chain was built from TRBV7-2 and TRBJ1-2, with a tentative D gene TRBD1 over 5 matching bases. The DNA sequence is TGTGCCAGCAGCCTTAGCGGCAGGGATGGCTACACCTTC. This translates into CASSLSGRDGYTF.